This TCR beta chain was recorded in a study of T-cell memory formation after mild COVID-19. The CDR3 loop spans 16 amino acids. Germline loops: CDR1 LGHDT, CDR2 YNNKEL (reference sequence). Trimming took 0 bases from V and 7 from J, leaving 13 bases between them. Notes on the study in general: Among CD4+ contracting clones, most were CM and EM, and CD8+ ones EMRA. A second wave expanding day 15 to 37 was CD4+-biased; contracting clones were balanced. Memory sampled before infection contained some responding clones, suggesting cross-reactive memory joined.

In its sample, this clonotype is medium-sized. What it binds is unknown. MiXCR, applied by TCRdb to the 5' RACE reads, yields one record per CDR3 protein. The sample has about 140,000 distinct CDR3 sequences, less than 25% seen once; the top ten hold approximately 25%. The clonotype comes from an adult woman who had mild COVID-19 (a few samples of this study predate the infection). Cell type and time point are not known. V gene TRBV3-1 combines with J gene TRBJ1-6; D possibly corresponds to TRBD1 (6 bases). The sample was PBMCs or a T cell subset sorted from them (not recorded which). The CDR3 reads CASSQEGTGWNSPLHF. CDR3 coding DNA: TGTGCCAGCAGCCAAGAGGGTACAGGGTGGAATTCACCCCTCCACTTT.